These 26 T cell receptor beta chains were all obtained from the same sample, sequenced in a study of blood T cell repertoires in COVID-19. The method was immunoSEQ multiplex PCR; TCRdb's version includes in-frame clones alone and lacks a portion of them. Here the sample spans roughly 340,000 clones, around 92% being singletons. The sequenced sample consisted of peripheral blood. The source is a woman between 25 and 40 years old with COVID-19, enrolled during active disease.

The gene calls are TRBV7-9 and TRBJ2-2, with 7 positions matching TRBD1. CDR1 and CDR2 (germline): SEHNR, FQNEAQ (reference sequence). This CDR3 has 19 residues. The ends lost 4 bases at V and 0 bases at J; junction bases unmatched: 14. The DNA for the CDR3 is TGTGCCAGCAGCTCGCAGGGACAGCTAAAAACTTCGAACACCGGGGAGCTGTTTTTT. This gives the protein CASSSQGQLKTSNTGELFF.

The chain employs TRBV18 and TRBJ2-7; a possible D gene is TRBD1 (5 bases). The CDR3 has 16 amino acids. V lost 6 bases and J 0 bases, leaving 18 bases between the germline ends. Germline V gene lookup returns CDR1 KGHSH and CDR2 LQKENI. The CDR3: CASSLTGQVSSYEQYF. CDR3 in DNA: TGTGCCAGCTCCCTCACAGGACAAGTCAGCTCCTACGAGCAGTACTTC. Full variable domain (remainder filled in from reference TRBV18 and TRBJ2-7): NAGVMQNPRHLVRRRGQEARLRCSPMKGHSHVYWYRQLPEEGLKFMVYLQKENIIDESGMPKERFSAEFPKEGPSILRIQQVVRGDSAAYFCASSLTGQVSSYEQYFGPGTRLTVT.

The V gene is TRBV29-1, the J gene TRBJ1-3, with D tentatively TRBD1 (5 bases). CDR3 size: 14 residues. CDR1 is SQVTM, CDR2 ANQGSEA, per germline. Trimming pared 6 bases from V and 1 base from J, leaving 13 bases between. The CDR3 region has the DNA TGCAGCGTGGGCACAGGCGCTTCTGGAAACACCATATATTTT. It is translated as CSVGTGASGNTIYF.

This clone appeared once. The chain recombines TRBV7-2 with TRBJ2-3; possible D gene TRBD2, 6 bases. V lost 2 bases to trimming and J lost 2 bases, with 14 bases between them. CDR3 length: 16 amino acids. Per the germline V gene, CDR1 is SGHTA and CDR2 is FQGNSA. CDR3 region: CASSLSGTFDTDTQYF. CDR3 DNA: TGTGCCAGCAGCTTATCAGGGACTTTCGACACAGATACGCAGTATTTT.

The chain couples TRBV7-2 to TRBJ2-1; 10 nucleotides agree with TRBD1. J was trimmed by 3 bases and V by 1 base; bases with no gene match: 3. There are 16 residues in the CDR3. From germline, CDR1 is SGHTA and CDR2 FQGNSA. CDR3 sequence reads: CASSLVGTGDYNEQFF. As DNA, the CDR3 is TGTGCCAGCAGCTTAGTGGGGACAGGGGACTACAATGAGCAGTTCTTC.

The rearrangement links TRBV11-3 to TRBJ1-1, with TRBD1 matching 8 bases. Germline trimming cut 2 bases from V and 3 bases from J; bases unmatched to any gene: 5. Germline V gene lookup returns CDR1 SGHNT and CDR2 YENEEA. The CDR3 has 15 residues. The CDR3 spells CASSLLDRADTEAFF. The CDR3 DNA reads TGTGCCAGCAGCTTATTGGACAGGGCCGACACTGAAGCTTTCTTT.

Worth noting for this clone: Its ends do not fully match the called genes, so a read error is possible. CDR3 DNA sequence: TGTGCTAGCAGCTTGGGACAGGTGAACTCTGGGGCCAACGTCCTGACTTTC. This encodes CASSLGQVNSGANVLTF. The chain recombines TRBV7-7 with TRBJ2-6, with TRBD1 matching 8 bases. Per germline, CDR1 SSHAT and CDR2 FNYEAQ (reference sequence). This CDR3 is built from 17 residues.

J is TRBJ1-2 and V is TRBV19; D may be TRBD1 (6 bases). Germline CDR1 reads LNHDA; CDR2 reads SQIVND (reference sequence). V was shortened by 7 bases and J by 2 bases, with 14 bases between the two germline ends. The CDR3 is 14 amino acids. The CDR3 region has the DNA TGTGCCAGTACACACAGGGAAAGAAACTATGGCTACACCTTC. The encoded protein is CASTHRERNYGYTF.

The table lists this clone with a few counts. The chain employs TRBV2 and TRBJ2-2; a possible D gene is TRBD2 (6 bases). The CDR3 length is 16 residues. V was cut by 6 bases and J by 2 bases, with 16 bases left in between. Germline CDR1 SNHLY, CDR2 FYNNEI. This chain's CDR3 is CASSRKRRGNTGELFF. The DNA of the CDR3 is TGTGCCAGCAGCCGAAAGCGGAGGGGAAACACCGGGGAGCTGTTTTTT.

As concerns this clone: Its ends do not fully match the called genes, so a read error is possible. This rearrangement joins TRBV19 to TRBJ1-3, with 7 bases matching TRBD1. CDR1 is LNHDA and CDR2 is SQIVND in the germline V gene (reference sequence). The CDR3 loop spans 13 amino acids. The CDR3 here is CASSPTGGTAMDF. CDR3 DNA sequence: TGTGCCAGTAGTCCGACTGGAGGGACAGCAATGGATTTT. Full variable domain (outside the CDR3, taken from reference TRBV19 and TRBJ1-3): DGGITQSPKYLFRKEGQNVTLSCEQNLNHDAMYWYRQDPGQGLRLIYYSQIVNDFQKGDIAEGYSVSREKKESFPLTVTSAQKNPTAFYLCASSPTGGTAMDFGEGSWLTVV.

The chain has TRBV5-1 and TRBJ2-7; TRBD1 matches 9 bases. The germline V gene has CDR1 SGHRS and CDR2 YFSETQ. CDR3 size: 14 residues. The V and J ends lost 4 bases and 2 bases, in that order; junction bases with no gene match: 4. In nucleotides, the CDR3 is TGCGCCAGCAGCCACAGGGGGCCCGCCTACGAGCAGTACTTC. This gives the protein CASSHRGPAYEQYF.

CDR3 coding DNA: TGTGCCAGCAGTTTCCGGACAGGGGGCGCACATGGCTACACCTTC. Encoded protein: CASSFRTGGAHGYTF. This chain connects TRBV6-5 to TRBJ1-2; the match to TRBD1 covers 11 bases. CDR1 MNHEY and CDR2 SVGAGI come from the germline V gene. This CDR3 has 15 amino acids. The J segment lost 6 bases and the V segment lost 4 bases, leaving 7 bases of the junction unmatched.

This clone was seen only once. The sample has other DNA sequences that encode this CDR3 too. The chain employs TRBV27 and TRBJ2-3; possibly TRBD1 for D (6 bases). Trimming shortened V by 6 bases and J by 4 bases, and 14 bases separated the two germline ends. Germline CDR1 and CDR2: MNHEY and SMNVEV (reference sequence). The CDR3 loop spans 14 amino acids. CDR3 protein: CASRGTGLPDTQYF. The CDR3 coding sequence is TGTGCCAGCAGAGGAACAGGGTTGCCAGATACGCAGTATTTT.

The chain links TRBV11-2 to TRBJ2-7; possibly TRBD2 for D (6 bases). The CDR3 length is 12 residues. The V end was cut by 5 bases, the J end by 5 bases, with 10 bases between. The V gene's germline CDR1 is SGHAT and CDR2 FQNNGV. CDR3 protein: CASSLGGNEQYF. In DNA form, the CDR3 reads TGTGCCAGCAGCCTTGGGGGGAACGAGCAGTACTTC.

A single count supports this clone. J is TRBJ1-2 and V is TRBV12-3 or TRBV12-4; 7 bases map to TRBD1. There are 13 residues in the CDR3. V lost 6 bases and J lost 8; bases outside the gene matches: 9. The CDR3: CASSLDRVRGYTF. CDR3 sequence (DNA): TGTGCCAGCAGCCTCGACAGGGTACGAGGCTACACCTTC.

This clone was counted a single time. The CDR3 bases are TGTGCCAGCAGCGGGAGACTGGACACCGGGGAGCTGTTTTTT. This sequence encodes CASSGRLDTGELFF. The chain couples TRBV7-9 to TRBJ2-2; D is perhaps TRBD2 (5 bases). The V gene lost 5 bases and the J gene lost 3 bases, with 10 bases spanning the gap. Germline loops: CDR1 SEHNR, CDR2 FQNEAQ (reference sequence). The CDR3 has 14 residues. Using reference TRBV7-9 and TRBJ2-2 for the parts outside the CDR3, the full variable domain is DTGVSQNPRHKITKRGQNVTFRCDPISEHNRLYWYRQTLGQGPEFLTYFQNEAQLEKSRLLSDRFSAERPKGSFSTLEIQRTEQGDSAMYLCASSGRLDTGELFFGEGSRLTVL.

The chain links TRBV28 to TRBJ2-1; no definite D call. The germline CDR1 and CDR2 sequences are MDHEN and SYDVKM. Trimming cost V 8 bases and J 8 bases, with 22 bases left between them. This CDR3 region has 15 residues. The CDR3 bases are TGTGCCAGCGTCGCTTTCGTAGGAGCGAGCGATGAGCAGTTCTTC. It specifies CASVAFVGASDEQFF.

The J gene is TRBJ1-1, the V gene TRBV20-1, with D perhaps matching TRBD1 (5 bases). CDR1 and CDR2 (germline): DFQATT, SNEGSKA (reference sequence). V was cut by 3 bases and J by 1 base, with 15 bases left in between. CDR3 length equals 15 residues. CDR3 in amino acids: CSASWEGRGNTEAFF. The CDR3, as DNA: TGCAGTGCTAGTTGGGAGGGAAGGGGGAACACTGAAGCTTTCTTT.

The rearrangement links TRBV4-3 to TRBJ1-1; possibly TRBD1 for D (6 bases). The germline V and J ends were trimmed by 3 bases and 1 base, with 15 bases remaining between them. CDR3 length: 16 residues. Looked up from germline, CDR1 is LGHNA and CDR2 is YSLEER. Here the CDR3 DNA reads TGCGCCAGCAGCCAGGAGGGGGGGGCGCAGAACACTGAAGCTTTCTTT. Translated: CASSQEGGAQNTEAFF.

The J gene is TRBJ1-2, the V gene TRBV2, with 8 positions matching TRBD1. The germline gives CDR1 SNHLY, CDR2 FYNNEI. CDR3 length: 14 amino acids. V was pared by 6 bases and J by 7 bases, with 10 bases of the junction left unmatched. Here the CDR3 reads CASRGTTGAAGYTF. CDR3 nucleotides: TGTGCCAGCAGGGGTACGACAGGGGCGGCTGGCTACACCTTC.

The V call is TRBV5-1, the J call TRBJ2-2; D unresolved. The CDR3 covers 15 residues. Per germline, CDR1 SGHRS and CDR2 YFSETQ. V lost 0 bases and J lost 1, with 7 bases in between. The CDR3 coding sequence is TGCGCCAGCAGCTTGGTTCAGATGAACACCGGGGAGCTGTTTTTT. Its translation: CASSLVQMNTGELFF.

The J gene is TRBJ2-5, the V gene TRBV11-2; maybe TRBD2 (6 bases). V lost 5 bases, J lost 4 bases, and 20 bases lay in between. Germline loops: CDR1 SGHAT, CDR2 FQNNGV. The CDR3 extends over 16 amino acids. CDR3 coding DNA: TGTGCCAGCAGCCGATTTTATCGGGGAGGCGGAGAGACCCAGTACTTC. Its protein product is CASSRFYRGGGETQYF.

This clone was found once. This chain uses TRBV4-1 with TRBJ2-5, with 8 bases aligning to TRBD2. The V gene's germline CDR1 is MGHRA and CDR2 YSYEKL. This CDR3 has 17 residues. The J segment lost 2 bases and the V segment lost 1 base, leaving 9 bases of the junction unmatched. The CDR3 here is CASSQVMNSGEQETQYF. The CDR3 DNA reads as TGCGCCAGCAGCCAAGTTATGAATAGCGGGGAACAAGAGACCCAGTACTTC.

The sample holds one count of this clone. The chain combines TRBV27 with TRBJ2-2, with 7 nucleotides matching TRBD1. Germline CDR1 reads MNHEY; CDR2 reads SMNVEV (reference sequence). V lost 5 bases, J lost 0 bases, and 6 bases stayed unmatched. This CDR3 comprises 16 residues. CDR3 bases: TGTGCCAGCAGTCGAGTTGGGACAGCGAACACCGGGGAGCTGTTTTTT. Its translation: CASSRVGTANTGELFF.

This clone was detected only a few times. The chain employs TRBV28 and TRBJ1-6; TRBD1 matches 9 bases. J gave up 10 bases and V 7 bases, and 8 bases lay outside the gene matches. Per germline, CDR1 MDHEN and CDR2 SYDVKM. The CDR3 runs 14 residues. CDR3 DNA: TGTGCCAGCAAGTGGACAGGGGACGGCTCACCCCTCCACTTT. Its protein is CASKWTGDGSPLHF.

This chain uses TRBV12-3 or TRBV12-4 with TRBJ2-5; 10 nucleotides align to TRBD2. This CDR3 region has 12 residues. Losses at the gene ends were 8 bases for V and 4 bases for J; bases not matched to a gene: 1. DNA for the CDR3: TGTGCCAGCTTAGCGGGGGGAGAGACCCAGTACTTC. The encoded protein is CASLAGGETQYF.